The rows below give T cell receptor beta chains drawn from one sample of a study of shared clonotypes between healthy human individuals. Sequencing used immunoSEQ multiplex PCR; TCRdb keeps in-frame clones, though not all of them. The top ten clones hold over 0.1% of a sample with 600,000 or so clones, around 96% of them seen once. Input material: naive CD8+ T cells sorted from blood. All receptors derive from a woman younger than 45 in good health. Both conserved end residues are part of each CDR3. The order of the fields is J gene, D gene, clone size, V gene, CDR3 protein, CDR3 DNA. The D gene is left open where the match is weak. Expanded clones are given a class, and other clones once, few, many or no size at all.

>TRBJ2-7|-|-|TRBV7-6
CASSPPPGRSDYEQYF
TGTGCCAGCAGCCCACCGCCGGGAAGGTCGGACTACGAGCAGTACTTC
>TRBJ2-1|-|once|TRBV6-1
CASRERYNEQFF
TGTGCCAGCAGGGAACGCTACAATGAGCAGTTCTTC
>TRBJ2-7|-|-|TRBV2
CASRSTGYDEQYF
TGTGCCAGCAGATCCACAGGGTACGACGAGCAGTACTTC
>TRBJ2-1|TRBD1|-|TRBV19
CASSIVAGGRNEQFF
TGTGCCAGTAGTATAGTAGCAGGGGGACGGAATGAGCAGTTCTTC
>TRBJ2-7|TRBD1|once|TRBV29-1
CSVLAGGSYEQYF
TGCAGCGTCCTCGCAGGGGGCTCCTACGAGCAGTACTTC
>TRBJ2-7|TRBD2|-|TRBV11-2
CASSFQAGEGYEQYF
TGTGCCAGCAGCTTCCAAGCGGGAGAGGGGTACGAGCAGTACTTC
>TRBJ2-7|TRBD1|-|TRBV18
CASSDRDRGNYEQYF
TGTGCCAGCTCAGACCGGGACAGGGGTAACTACGAGCAGTACTTC
>TRBJ1-4|-|-|TRBV5-4
CASSLAEDEKLFF
TGTGCCAGCAGCTTGGCCGAGGACGAAAAACTGTTTTTT
>TRBJ2-7|TRBD2|-|TRBV19
CASSIGRESFEQYF
TGTGCCAGTAGTATTGGGCGGGAGAGCTTCGAGCAGTACTTC
>TRBJ2-2|-|-|TRBV9
CASSVGGLDAGELFF
TGTGCCAGCAGCGTAGGGGGCCTCGACGCCGGGGAGCTGTTTTTT
>TRBJ1-1|-|-|TRBV30
CAWRRNTEAFF
TGTGCCTGGAGACGGAACACTGAAGCTTTCTTT
>TRBJ1-1|-|once|TRBV7-9
CASSLADLPGTEAFF
TGTGCCAGCAGCTTAGCAGATTTGCCAGGGACTGAAGCTTTCTTT
>TRBJ2-7|TRBD2|-|TRBV9
CASSPRLAGGTYEQYF
TGTGCCAGCAGCCCTCGACTAGCGGGAGGAACCTACGAGCAGTACTTC
>TRBJ2-3|TRBD1|-|TRBV4-1
CASSLGQGVDTQYF
TGCGCCAGCAGCCTCGGACAGGGGGTAGATACGCAGTATTTT
>TRBJ2-5|-|-|TRBV4-1
CASSRQAQYQETQYF
TGCGCCAGCAGCCGACAGGCACAGTACCAAGAGACCCAGTACTTC
>TRBJ2-1|-|-|TRBV9
CASSGTGTPPYNEQFF
TGTGCCAGCAGCGGAACCGGGACTCCCCCTTACAATGAGCAGTTCTTC
>TRBJ2-5|-|-|TRBV2
CASTLGETQYF
TGTGCCAGCACCTTGGGGGAGACCCAGTACTTC
>TRBJ2-1|-|-|TRBV7-9
CASSLVGFNEQFF
TGTGCCAGCAGCTTAGTAGGGTTCAATGAGCAGTTCTTC
>TRBJ2-5|-|-|TRBV9
CASNSDDQETQYF
TGTGCCAGCAACAGCGACGACCAAGAGACCCAGTACTTC
>TRBJ2-3|TRBD2|-|TRBV27
CASQGLAGVVDTQYF
TGTGCCAGCCAAGGACTAGCGGGAGTGGTAGATACGCAGTATTTT
>TRBJ1-4|TRBD1|-|TRBV6-5
CASSWGQSNEKLFF
TGTGCCAGCAGTTGGGGACAGAGTAATGAAAAACTGTTTTTT
>TRBJ2-1|-|-|TRBV25-1
CASSVTGDSEGPYNEQFF
TGTGCCAGCAGTGTAACCGGGGACTCCGAGGGCCCCTACAATGAGCAGTTCTTC
>TRBJ1-1|-|-|TRBV9
CASGGLKAFF
TGTGCCAGCGGGGGGTTGAAAGCTTTCTTT
>TRBJ2-7|-|-|TRBV5-4
CASSWGPPAEQYF
TGTGCCAGCAGCTGGGGCCCTCCCGCAGAGCAGTACTTC
>TRBJ1-2|TRBD1|once|TRBV4-2
CASSQEDRGQYGYTF
TGTGCCAGCAGCCAAGAGGACAGGGGGCAGTATGGCTACACCTTC
>TRBJ2-5|-|-|TRBV5-4
CASSRPGEYQETQYF
TGTGCCAGCAGCCGCCCGGGAGAGTACCAAGAGACCCAGTACTTC
>TRBJ2-7|TRBD2|-|TRBV6-1
CASSETSGGPYEQYF
TGTGCCAGCAGTGAAACTAGCGGGGGCCCTTACGAGCAGTACTTC
>TRBJ1-1|-|-|TRBV28
CASTMGEISVNTEAFF
TGTGCCAGCACCATGGGTGAGATTAGCGTGAACACTGAAGCTTTCTTT
>TRBJ1-4|-|-|TRBV5-8
CASTSGTYSWDEKLFF
TGTGCCAGCACTTCTGGGACATACAGCTGGGATGAAAAACTGTTTTTT
>TRBJ2-7|TRBD1|once|TRBV27
CASSLGTGAYEQYF
TGTGCCAGCAGTTTAGGGACAGGTGCCTACGAGCAGTACTTC
>TRBJ2-7|TRBD1|once|TRBV28
CASSFRTGVHEQYF
TGTGCCAGCAGTTTCCGGACAGGGGTCCACGAGCAGTACTTC
>TRBJ1-1|TRBD1|-|TRBV28
CASSPQGVNTEAFF
TGTGCCAGCAGTCCACAGGGGGTGAACACTGAAGCTTTCTTT
>TRBJ2-2|-|-|TRBV7-6
CASSFGGVLGELFF
TGTGCCAGCAGCTTCGGTGGAGTTCTCGGGGAGCTGTTTTTT
>TRBJ2-1|TRBD1|-|TRBV7-9
CASRQGNGDYNEQFF
TGTGCCAGTAGACAGGGGAACGGGGACTACAATGAGCAGTTCTTC
>TRBJ1-5|-|-|TRBV27
CASSLRQSNQPQHF
TGTGCCAGCAGTTTGAGGCAGAGCAATCAGCCCCAGCATTTT
>TRBJ2-5|-|-|TRBV27
CASSFMGKETQYF
TGTGCCAGCAGTTTCATGGGGAAAGAGACCCAGTACTTC
>TRBJ2-1|-|once|TRBV6-5
CASSWGGHGNEQFF
TGTGCCAGCAGTTGGGGGGGACATGGGAATGAGCAGTTCTTC
>TRBJ2-7|TRBD1|once|TRBV27
CASSWGTGNYEQYF
TGTGCCAGCAGTTGGGGGACAGGGAACTACGAGCAGTACTTC
>TRBJ2-1|-|-|TRBV7-9
CASSLKGATDNEQFF
TGTGCCAGCAGCTTAAAAGGGGCCACTGACAATGAGCAGTTCTTC
>TRBJ1-3|-|-|TRBV4-1
CASSQDRGRGNTIYF
TGCGCCAGCAGCCAAGACAGGGGAAGAGGAAACACCATATATTTT
>TRBJ2-3|-|-|TRBV9
CASKEDRTSTDTQYF
TGTGCCAGCAAGGAGGACCGAACTAGCACAGATACGCAGTATTTT
>TRBJ1-1|-|-|TRBV27
CASMEEGSMNTEAFF
TGTGCCAGCATGGAGGAGGGATCCATGAACACTGAAGCTTTCTTT
>TRBJ1-2|-|-|TRBV28
CASRQVDNYGYTF
TGTGCCAGCAGACAGGTGGATAACTATGGCTACACCTTC
>TRBJ2-1|TRBD2|-|TRBV7-2
CASSPGLAYEQFF
TGTGCCAGCAGCCCGGGACTAGCGTATGAGCAGTTCTTC
>TRBJ2-7|-|-|TRBV14
CASSTHREGYYEQYF
TGTGCCAGCAGCACACACAGGGAGGGGTACTACGAGCAGTACTTC
>TRBJ2-3|TRBD2|-|TRBV5-5
CASSFPRGELTSASTDTQYF
TGTGCCAGCAGCTTCCCGCGGGGGGAGCTAACCTCCGCGAGCACAGATACGCAGTATTTT